The clone carrying this T cell receptor (beta chain) was found once. How the authors handled the data: Cell counts per sample came from amplifying reference gene primers. Assay used: immunoSEQ multiplex PCR; TCRdb lists only in-frame clones, some missing. V, J and clone size were drawn from that table, and D and trimming were deduced from the DNA. The sample includes tens of thousands of clones, 76% of them seen just once. The entry originates in a study of blood T cell repertoires in COVID-19. Overall study: COVID-19 samples from acute and convalescent phases originated in the United States, Italy and Spain. T cells, B-cell-depleted T cells, or PBMCs supplied cDNA or gDNA.

The sample taken for sequencing was peripheral blood. This clonotype was obtained from a man aged 70 or older with active or convalescent COVID-19.

The CDR3 DNA is TGCGCCAGCAGCCAAAGGGGGGGACTGAACACTGAAGCTTTCTTT. It yields the protein CASSQRGGLNTEAFF. The chain carries TRBV4-1 and TRBJ1-1; D may be TRBD1 (6 bases). The CDR3 consists of 15 residues. Germline assignment: CDR1 MGHRA and CDR2 YSYEKL. Trimming took off 2 bases at V and 0 bases at J, with 10 bases between the two ends.